These T cell receptor beta chains were read from a single sample in a study of regulatory T cells in long-lasting Graves disease. TCRdb itself ran the multiplex PCR reads through MiXCR, one entry per CDR3 protein. The repertoire includes a few hundred thousand distinct CDR3 sequences, around 23% of them detected once, and roughly a quarter sits in the top ten. The material sequenced was peripheral blood mononuclear cells (PBMCs), taken when the disease was refractory, from a patient treated with antithyroid drugs. These receptors came from a woman aged 40 to 49 with Graves disease. CDR3s include the opening cysteine and the closing phenylalanine or tryptophan. A D gene is named only where the DNA matches it firmly. A clone size is listed for some rows: how often the clone was seen (once, few, many), or a class if it is expanded.

J	V	size	D	CDR3	DNA
TRBJ1-2	TRBV4-2	few	-	CASSHGQNYGYTF	TGTGCCAGCAGCCATGGACAGAATTATGGCTACACCTTC
TRBJ2-7	TRBV28	many	-	CASGPDVALGEQYF	TGTGCCAGCGGACCGGACGTGGCCTTAGGCGAGCAGTACTTC
TRBJ1-2	TRBV3-1	-	TRBD1	CASSPLGQANYGYTF	TGTGCCAGCAGCCCATTGGGACAGGCCAACTATGGCTACACCTTC
TRBJ2-5	TRBV6-1	many	-	CASSVAVYQETQYF	TGTGCCAGCAGTGTGGCGGTGTACCAAGAGACCCAGTACTTC
TRBJ2-7	TRBV2	many	-	CASSEAPETYEQYF	TGTGCCAGCAGTGAAGCTCCGGAAACCTACGAGCAGTACTTC
TRBJ2-3	TRBV28	-	TRBD1	CASSLTGGTDTQYF	TGTGCCAGCAGTTTGACAGGGGGCACAGATACGCAGTATTTT
TRBJ2-3	TRBV2	few	TRBD2	CASSEVIAGATDTQYF	TGTGCCAGCAGTGAGGTTATAGCGGGAGCTACAGATACGCAGTATTTT
TRBJ2-7	TRBV28	many	TRBD2	CASRGGTSGTREQYF	TGTGCCAGCAGGGGGGGGACTAGCGGGACCCGCGAGCAGTACTTC
TRBJ1-4	TRBV18	-	TRBD1	CASSRQEGASEKLFF	TGTGCCAGCTCACGACAGGAGGGGGCGAGTGAAAAACTGTTTTTT
TRBJ2-5	TRBV28	many	-	CASISSTGTGETQYF	TGTGCCAGCATTTCCTCAACAGGTACTGGAGAGACCCAGTACTTC
TRBJ1-6	TRBV30	-	-	CAWDRRNSPLHF	TGTGCCTGGGACAGGAGGAATTCACCCCTCCACTTT
TRBJ1-1	TRBV7-6	few	TRBD1	CASSLDAGGADGYTEAFF	TGTGCCAGCAGCTTAGACGCAGGGGGCGCGGATGGTTACACTGAAGCTTTCTTT
TRBJ1-2	TRBV12-5	many	-	CASGLVLRGRGGYTF	TGTGCTAGTGGTTTGGTACTGCGGGGGCGAGGGGGCTACACCTTC
TRBJ1-2	TRBV20-1	few	TRBD1	CSARKGQVTSYGYTF	TGCAGTGCTAGGAAGGGACAGGTTACCTCCTATGGCTACACCTTC
TRBJ2-5	TRBV3-1	-	TRBD2	CASSLGTSGSSGTQYF	TGTGCCAGCAGCCTCGGGACTAGCGGGAGTTCTGGGACCCAGTACTTC
TRBJ2-2	TRBV4-1	-	-	CASSQDSSLRNTGELFF	TGCGCCAGCAGCCAAGACAGCTCTTTGCGGAACACCGGGGAGCTGTTTTTT
TRBJ1-1	TRBV6-1	many	-	CASSEFGGLYTEAFF	TGTGCCAGCAGTGAATTTGGGGGTTTGTACACTGAAGCTTTCTTT
TRBJ2-7	TRBV10-3	-	-	CAISEVSSYEQYF	TGTGCCATCAGTGAGGTCAGCTCCTACGAGCAGTACTTC
TRBJ2-1	TRBV2	-	-	CASSVTRKVDEQFF	TGTGCCAGCAGTGTAACTAGGAAGGTCGATGAGCAGTTCTTC
TRBJ2-7	TRBV12-3/TRBV12-4	-	TRBD2	CASSPMGLAGNEQYF	TGTGCCAGCAGCCCAATGGGACTAGCGGGAAACGAGCAGTACTTC
TRBJ2-7	TRBV7-9	few	-	CASSPISVAYEQYF	TGTGCCAGCAGCCCTATCTCGGTAGCTTACGAGCAGTACTTC
TRBJ1-2	TRBV5-5	many	-	CASSLVASKGNYGYTF	TGTGCCAGCAGCTTGGTGGCCAGCAAGGGTAACTATGGCTACACCTTC
TRBJ2-1	TRBV6-2/TRBV6-3	few	TRBD2	CASTSAGAYNEQFF	TGTGCCAGCACCTCGGCGGGGGCCTACAATGAGCAGTTCTTC
TRBJ2-7	TRBV2	many	TRBD2	CASSERASGSPYEQYF	TGTGCCAGCAGTGAAAGGGCTAGCGGGAGCCCCTACGAGCAGTACTTC
TRBJ2-5	TRBV6-5	many	TRBD2	CASSYLVREGQGIQETQYF	TGTGCCAGCAGTTACCTGGTCCGGGAGGGCCAGGGAATTCAAGAGACCCAGTACTTC
TRBJ2-7	TRBV12-3/TRBV12-4	many	-	CASSFSQGGLEQYF	TGTGCCAGCAGTTTCTCACAGGGCGGGCTCGAGCAGTACTTC
TRBJ1-5	TRBV19	many	-	CASTRRWGKANQPQHF	TGTGCCAGTACCCGACGTTGGGGAAAGGCCAATCAGCCCCAGCATTTT
TRBJ1-1	TRBV5-1	many	-	CASSLAYQGSNTEAFF	TGCGCCAGCAGCTTGGCCTATCAGGGCTCGAACACTGAAGCTTTCTTT
TRBJ2-5	TRBV7-2	-	TRBD2	CAGGLGFTQTQYF	TGTGCCGGGGGACTAGGGTTTACTCAGACCCAGTACTTC
TRBJ1-1	TRBV29-1	many	-	CSETRHLNTEAFF	TGCAGCGAAACACGACACCTGAACACTGAAGCTTTCTTT
TRBJ2-2	TRBV7-6	few	-	CASSLSGGVDYTGELFF	TGTGCCAGCAGCTTGTCCGGCGGGGTGGATTACACCGGGGAGCTGTTTTTT
TRBJ2-7	TRBV20-1	-	-	CSARMTRSFSSYEQYF	TGCAGTGCTAGAATGACTAGATCGTTCTCGTCCTACGAGCAGTACTTC
TRBJ1-2	TRBV27	many	-	CASSSDGYTF	TGTGCCAGCAGTTCGGATGGCTACACCTTC
TRBJ2-3	TRBV7-3	-	TRBD2	CASSLSGLAGELSF	TGTGCCAGCAGCTTAAGCGGACTAGCGGGAGAGTTGTCGTTT
TRBJ1-1	TRBV4-1	-	TRBD1	CASSQRTGVNTEAFF	TGCGCCAGCAGCCAAAGGACAGGGGTGAACACTGAAGCTTTCTTT
TRBJ2-5	TRBV14	-	TRBD2	CASSQEGYFGLAGEVVKTQYF	TGTGCCAGCAGCCAAGAGGGGTACTTCGGACTAGCGGGAGAGGTAGTAAAGACCCAGTACTTC
TRBJ1-1	TRBV28	few	-	CASSLRDSDAEAFF	TGTGCCAGCAGTTTACGCGACAGTGATGCTGAAGCTTTCTTT
TRBJ2-7	TRBV20-1	many	-	CSASSTREPPYEQYF	TGCAGTGCCTCCTCGACGCGGGAACCCCCCTACGAGCAGTACTTC
TRBJ1-5	TRBV9	-	-	CASSVGGELGNQPQHF	TGTGCCAGCAGCGTAGGGGGTGAGTTGGGCAATCAGCCCCAGCATTTT
TRBJ2-3	TRBV7-9	-	-	CASSHVARDWGTDTQYF	TGTGCCAGCAGCCACGTGGCCAGGGATTGGGGCACAGATACGCAGTATTTT
TRBJ2-3	TRBV28	-	TRBD2	CASSTRGDGTDTQYF	TGTGCCAGCAGCACCCGGGGGGACGGCACAGATACGCAGTATTTT
TRBJ2-7	TRBV19	-	-	CASSIRDSPYEQYF	TGTGCCAGTAGTATAAGGGACTCTCCCTACGAGCAGTACTTC